This passage covers 4 T cell receptor beta chains from one sample sequenced in a study of vaccination effects on CD4 cells after COVID-19. Their recognized antigens are unknown. Antigen-specific CD4+ T cell clonotypes were called by their expansion after viral peptide-pool culture in ViraFEST. At the end of approximately 10 days of culture, CD4+ T cells were isolated. Having tested negative for nucleocapsid antibodies, the vaccine recipients showed no prior SARS-CoV-2 infection. Produced via immunoSEQ multiplex PCR; TCRdb's table is partial and in-frame only. The table shows 55,000 to 80,000 clones, with approximately 70% occurring only once. Here the sequenced sample was CD4+ T cells from PBMCs cultured with HCoV-OC43 spike peptides, taken before COVID-19 vaccination. Subset noted: HCoV-OC43 spike overlapping peptide pool stimulation. These TCRs come from a human donor who received a COVID-19 vaccine.

The V gene is TRBV6-5, the J gene TRBJ1-4; no definite D call. This CDR3 has 13 residues. CDR1 and CDR2 (germline): MNHEY, SVGAGI. Trimming stripped 6 bases from V and 7 bases from J, with 12 bases between. The CDR3 nucleotides are TGTGCCAGCAGCTCGACCGGTAGTGAAAAACTGTTTTTT. Protein: CASSSTGSEKLFF.

V is TRBV24-1 and J is TRBJ1-5, with 7 bases lining up with TRBD1. V was pared by 3 bases and J by 3 bases, with 4 bases of the junction left unmatched. The CDR3 covers 15 residues. From germline, CDR1 is KGHDR and CDR2 SFDVKD. The CDR3 DNA reads TGTGCCACCAGTGATCGGACAGGTCCCAATCAGCCCCAGCATTTT. This gives the protein CATSDRTGPNQPQHF.

This chain joins TRBV27 and TRBJ2-1; 13 nucleotides align to TRBD2. V shed 6 bases and J 4 bases; nucleotides not matched to a gene: 3. The CDR3 sequence is 15 residues long. CDR1 MNHEY and CDR2 SMNVEV come from the germline V gene (reference sequence). CDR3 DNA: TGTGCCAGCAGACCGACTAGCGGGGGGTACAATGAGCAGTTCTTC. Protein sequence: CASRPTSGGYNEQFF.

The chain is built from TRBV24-1 and TRBJ2-2; 7 bases agree with TRBD1. Germline CDR1 and CDR2: KGHDR and SFDVKD. This CDR3 is built from 14 residues. The J segment lost 4 bases and the V segment lost 5 bases, leaving 3 bases of the junction unmatched. In DNA, the CDR3 is TGTGCCACCAGTGTCTCAGGGGGCACCGGGGAGCTGTTTTTT. Translated, it gives CATSVSGGTGELFF.